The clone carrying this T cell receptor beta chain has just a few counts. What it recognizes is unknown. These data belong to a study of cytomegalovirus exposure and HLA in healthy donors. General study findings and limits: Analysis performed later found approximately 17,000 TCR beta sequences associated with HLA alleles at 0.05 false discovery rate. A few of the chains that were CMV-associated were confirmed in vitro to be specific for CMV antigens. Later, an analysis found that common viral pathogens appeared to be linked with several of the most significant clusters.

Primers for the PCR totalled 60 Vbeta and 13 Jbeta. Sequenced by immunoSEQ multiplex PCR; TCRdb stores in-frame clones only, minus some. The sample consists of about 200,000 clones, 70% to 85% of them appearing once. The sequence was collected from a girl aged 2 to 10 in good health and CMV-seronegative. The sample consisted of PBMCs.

CDR3 DNA: TGCGCCAGCAACACAGGGGCAAACACTGAAGCTTTCTTT. It specifies CASNTGANTEAFF. V usage is TRBV4-1 and J usage is TRBJ1-1; 7 bases are a match to TRBD1. CDR3 length: 13 residues. CDR1 is MGHRA, CDR2 YSYEKL, per germline. Trimming took 7 bases from V and 2 from J; bases not matched to a gene: 4.